This section outlines one TCR beta chain sequence together with its context. Its specificity is unknown. PCR employed 60 Vbeta and 13 Jbeta primers. The assay was immunoSEQ multiplex PCR, and TCRdb's table has in-frame clones only and misses some. This table has about 150,000 clones, about 9.2% appearing once. The sample belongs to a study of cytomegalovirus exposure and HLA in healthy donors. Broader study findings: Presence/absence analyses assumed roughly uniform sequencing depth across donors. Later, TCR association rates were found to vary by HLA locus, highest for DRB1 and lowest for HLA-C. Most observed TCR sequences were rare, whereas some public TCRs were detected in many donors.

The donors (healthy individuals) were bone marrow donors. V trimming: 0 bases; J trimming: 4 bases; junction bases outside the gene matches: 2. Germline V gene data show CDR1 as SGHTS and CDR2 as YDEGEE. The length of the CDR3 is 14 residues. The chain is built from TRBV5-8 and TRBJ1-1; 8 bases are a match to TRBD1. The TCR sequence derives from a woman in her thirties or forties in good health and CMV-seropositive. Input material: PBMCs. The CDR3 nucleotides are TGTGCCAGCAGCTTGGGCACAGGGGGCACTGAAGCTTTCTTT. Its translation is CASSLGTGGTEAFF.